This paragraph covers one T cell receptor (beta chain) sequence. This record comes from a study of blood T cell repertoires in COVID-19. Assay used: immunoSEQ multiplex PCR; TCRdb lists only in-frame clones, some missing. Altogether some 150,000 clones are present, around 80% being singletons, with the ten largest covering under 15%. Source material: peripheral blood. This clonotype originated in a man in his 60s with active or convalescent COVID-19.

This chain's CDR3 is CASSLSGGDEQFF. The CDR3 bases are TGTGCCAGCAGCCTAAGCGGGGGCGATGAGCAGTTCTTC. V is TRBV7-3 and J is TRBJ2-1; 8 bases align to TRBD2. Germline lookup yields CDR1 SGHTA and CDR2 FQGTGA. V gave up 5 bases and J gave up 8 bases; unmatched junction bases: 5. The CDR3 has 13 amino acids.